This T cell receptor (beta chain) was captured in a study of relationships among human T cell subsets. From mRNA, alpha and beta CDR3 regions were amplified using semiquantitative ARM-PCR. Exponential amplification used communal superprimers after tagged nested gene-specific primers in ARM-PCR. Each CDR3 protein gets one entry after TCRdb re-called the multiplex PCR reads with MiXCR. The sample has about 4,300 distinct CDR3 sequences, roughly 50% seen once; the top ten hold 2.8%. The table lists this clonotype with a few counts. What it recognizes is unknown. CD4+CD25-CD294+ Th2 cells were bead-selected for CD294 once CD4+CD56+ natural killer T cells were depleted. The CDR3 has 12 amino acids. The germline V gene encodes CDR1 SQVTM and CDR2 ANQGSEA. Trimming shortened V by 3 bases and J by 7 bases, and 13 bases separated the two germline ends. Study-level results: Th1, Th2 and regulatory T cells shared many CDR3 sequences.

The chain recombines TRBV29-1 with TRBJ2-7; D ambiguous. The sequence came from a man aged 40-55 years in good health. Sequenced: CD4+ Th2 cells sorted from blood. The CDR3 DNA is TGCAGCGTTGATCACGTCTTCAGGGAGCAGTACTTC. This gives the protein CSVDHVFREQYF.